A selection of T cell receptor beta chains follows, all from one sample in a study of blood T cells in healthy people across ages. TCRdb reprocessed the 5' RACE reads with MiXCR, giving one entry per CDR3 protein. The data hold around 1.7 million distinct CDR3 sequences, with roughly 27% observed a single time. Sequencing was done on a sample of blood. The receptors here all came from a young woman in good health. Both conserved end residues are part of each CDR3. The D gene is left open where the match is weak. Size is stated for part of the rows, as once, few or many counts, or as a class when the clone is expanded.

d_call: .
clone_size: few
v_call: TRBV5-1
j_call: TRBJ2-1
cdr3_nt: TGCGCCAGCAGCTTGGCCCTAACGATGACAGCGAATGAGCAGTTCTTC
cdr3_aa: CASSLALTMTANEQFF

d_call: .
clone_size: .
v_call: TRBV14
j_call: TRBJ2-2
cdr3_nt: TGTGCCAGCAGCCAATCCATCACCCGGTCCGGGGAGCTGTTTTTT
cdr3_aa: CASSQSITRSGELFF

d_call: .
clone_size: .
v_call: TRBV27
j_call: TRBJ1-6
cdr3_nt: TGTGCCAGTTCCCCGAATTTACCTGGACGCAATAATTCACCCCCCCACTTT
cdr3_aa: CASSPNLPGRNNSPPHF

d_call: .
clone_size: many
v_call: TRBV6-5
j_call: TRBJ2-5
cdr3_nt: TGTGCCAGCAGTACTATAGAGACCCAGTACTTC
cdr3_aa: CASSTIETQYF

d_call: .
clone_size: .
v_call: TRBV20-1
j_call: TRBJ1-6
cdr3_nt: TGCAGTGCGCGGACAGACCTTGATTCACCCCTCCACTTT
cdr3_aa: CSARTDLDSPLHF

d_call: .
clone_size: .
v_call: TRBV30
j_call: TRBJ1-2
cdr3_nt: TGTGCCTGGATCCGACAGGCCACTAACTATGGCTACACCTTC
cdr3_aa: CAWIRQATNYGYTF

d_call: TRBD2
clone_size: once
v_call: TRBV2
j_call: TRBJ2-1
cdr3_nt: TGTGCCAGCAGTGGGGAGGGGTACAATGAGCAGTTCTTC
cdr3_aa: CASSGEGYNEQFF

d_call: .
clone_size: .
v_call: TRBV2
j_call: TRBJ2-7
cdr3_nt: TGTGCCGGAACCGGGTTAACCTACGAGCAGTACTTC
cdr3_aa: CAGTGLTYEQYF

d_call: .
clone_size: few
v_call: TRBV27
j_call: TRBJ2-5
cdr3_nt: TGTGCCAGCAGTTTGGGCGGTATGGGAGGAAGACAGTACTTC
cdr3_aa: CASSLGGMGGRQYF

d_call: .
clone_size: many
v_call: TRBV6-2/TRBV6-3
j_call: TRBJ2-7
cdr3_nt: TGTGCCAGCAGTACCCGCCGGGCAGGGGCTAACGAGCAGTACTTC
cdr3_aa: CASSTRRAGANEQYF

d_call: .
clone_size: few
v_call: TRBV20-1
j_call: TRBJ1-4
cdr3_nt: TGCAGTGCCCTGCCCGGGGCTAATGAAAAACTGTTTTTT
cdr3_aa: CSALPGANEKLFF

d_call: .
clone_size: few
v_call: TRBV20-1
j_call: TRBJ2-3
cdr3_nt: TGCAGTGCTAGGGACCCCCCAAGAGATACGCAGTATTTT
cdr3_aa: CSARDPPRDTQYF

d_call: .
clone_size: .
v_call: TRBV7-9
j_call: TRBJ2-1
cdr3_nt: TGTGCCAGCAGTTCCAGTCCCGCCAACTACAATGAGCAGTTCTTC
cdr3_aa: CASSSSPANYNEQFF

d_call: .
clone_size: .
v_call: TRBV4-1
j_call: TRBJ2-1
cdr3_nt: TGCGCCAGCAGCCCCACCCCTAGCGAGGGGTACAATGAGCAGTTCTTC
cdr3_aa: CASSPTPSEGYNEQFF

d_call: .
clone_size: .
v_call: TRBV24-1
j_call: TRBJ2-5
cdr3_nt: TGTGCCACCAGTGACACTAGACAGACCCAAGAGACCCAGTACTTC
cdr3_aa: CATSDTRQTQETQYF

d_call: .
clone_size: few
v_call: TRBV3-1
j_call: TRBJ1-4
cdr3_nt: TGTGCCATCAGCCAAGATGGGGGGAACCGGGATGAAAAACTGTTTTTT
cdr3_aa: CAISQDGGNRDEKLFF

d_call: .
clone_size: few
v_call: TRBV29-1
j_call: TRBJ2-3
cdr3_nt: TGCAGCGTTACCATAGGCCCCACAGATACGCAGTATTTT
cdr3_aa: CSVTIGPTDTQYF

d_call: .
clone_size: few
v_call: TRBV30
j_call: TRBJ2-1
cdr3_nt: TGTGCCTGGGCGACCGGGGCTCCCTACAATGAGCAGTTCTTC
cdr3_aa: CAWATGAPYNEQFF

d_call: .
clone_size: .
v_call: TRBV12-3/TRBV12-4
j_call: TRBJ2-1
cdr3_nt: TGTGCCAACAGTTTAGAACGGGGGATCGATGAGCAGTTCTTC
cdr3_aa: CANSLERGIDEQFF

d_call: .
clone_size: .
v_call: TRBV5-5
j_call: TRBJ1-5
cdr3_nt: TGTGCCAGCAGCTTGGAGGCCAATGGGCTGCCCCAGCATTTT
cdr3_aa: CASSLEANGLPQHF

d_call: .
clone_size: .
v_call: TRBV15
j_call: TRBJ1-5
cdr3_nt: TGTGCCACCAGCCGGGGAGTTGATCAGCCCCAGCATTTT
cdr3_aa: CATSRGVDQPQHF

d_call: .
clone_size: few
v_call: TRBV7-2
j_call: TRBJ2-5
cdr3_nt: TGTGCCAGCAGCCATACCTTCCAGCAGGGGATGGGGACCCAGTACTTC
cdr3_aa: CASSHTFQQGMGTQYF

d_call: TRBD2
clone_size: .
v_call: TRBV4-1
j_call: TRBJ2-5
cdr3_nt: TGCGCCAGCAGCCCCCGGGACTACGGGGGTGGGGAGCAGTACTTC
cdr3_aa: CASSPRDYGGGEQYF

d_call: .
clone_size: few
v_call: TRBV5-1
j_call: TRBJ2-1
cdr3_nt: TGCGCCAGCAGCTTGGGTCCTGGAAGCTCTTTTCAGGGCAATGTGCAGTTCTTC
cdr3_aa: CASSLGPGSSFQGNVQFF

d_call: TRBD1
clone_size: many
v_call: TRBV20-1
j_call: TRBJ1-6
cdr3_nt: TGCAGTGCTCCCGGGACAGCTAATTCACCCCTCCACTTT
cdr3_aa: CSAPGTANSPLHF

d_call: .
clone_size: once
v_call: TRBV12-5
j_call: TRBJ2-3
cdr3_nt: TGTGCTAGTGGTTTTAGCCTCTCGACAGATACGCAGTATTTT
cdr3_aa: CASGFSLSTDTQYF

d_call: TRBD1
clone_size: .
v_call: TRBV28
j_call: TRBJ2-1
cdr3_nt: TGTGCCAGCAGCTCCGGGACAGGGTCGGAAGAGCAGTTCTTC
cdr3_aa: CASSSGTGSEEQFF

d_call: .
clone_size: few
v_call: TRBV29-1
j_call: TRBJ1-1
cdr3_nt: TGCAGCGTTGAGGGACATAACACCCTTAACGGAGGAGCTTTCTTT
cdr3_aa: CSVEGHNTLNGGAFF

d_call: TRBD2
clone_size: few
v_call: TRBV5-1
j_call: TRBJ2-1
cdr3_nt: TGCGCCAGCAGCTTGGGTAGCGGGGGGGCCGGTGATAATGAGCAGTTCTTC
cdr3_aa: CASSLGSGGAGDNEQFF

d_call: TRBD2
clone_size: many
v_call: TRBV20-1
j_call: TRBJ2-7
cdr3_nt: TGCAGTGCTAGTTCAGGACTAGTGGGGGATTACGAGCAGTACTTC
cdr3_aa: CSASSGLVGDYEQYF

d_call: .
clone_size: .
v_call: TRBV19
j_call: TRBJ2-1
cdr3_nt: TGTGCCAGTAGACCGGACAGATGGGCGTGGGAGCAGTTCTTC
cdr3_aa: CASRPDRWAWEQFF

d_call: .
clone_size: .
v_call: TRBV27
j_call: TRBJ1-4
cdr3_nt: TGTGCCAGCAAGGACCTTAATGAAAAACTGTTTTTT
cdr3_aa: CASKDLNEKLFF

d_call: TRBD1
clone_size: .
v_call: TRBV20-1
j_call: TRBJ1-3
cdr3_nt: TGCAGTGCTAGGGAGCGACAGGGGGCGCGAGGAAACACCATATATTTT
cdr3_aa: CSARERQGARGNTIYF

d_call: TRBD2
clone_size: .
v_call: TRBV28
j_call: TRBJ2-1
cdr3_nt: TGTGCCAGCAGTTTGGAGATCGGGACTAGCGGGTACAATGAGCAGTTCTTC
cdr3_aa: CASSLEIGTSGYNEQFF

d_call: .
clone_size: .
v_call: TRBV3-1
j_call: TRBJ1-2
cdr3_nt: TGTGCCAGCAGCCCCCAAGGACATAACTATGGCTACACCTTC
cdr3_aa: CASSPQGHNYGYTF

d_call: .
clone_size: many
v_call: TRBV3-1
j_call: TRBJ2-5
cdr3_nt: TGTGCCAGCAGCCCCTCTCGTACGTCCGGAGGAGAGACCCAGTACTTC
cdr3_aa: CASSPSRTSGGETQYF